This TCR beta chain was captured by sequencing in a study of blood T cell repertoires in COVID-19. Overall study: PBMCs, B-cell-depleted T cells, or T cells were the source of the cDNA or gDNA that made up the material.

Patients in Seattle were enrolled during active infection, then followed longitudinally. Per the original data handling: Cell counts per sample came from amplifying reference gene primers. The assay was immunoSEQ multiplex PCR, and TCRdb's table has in-frame clones only and misses some. V, J and clone size are those of that table, while D and trimming were read from the DNA. The data contain over 200,000 clones, around 90% of them singletons. The CDR3 spans 16 residues. Germline V CDR1 and CDR2: SGHVS, FNYEAQ. The J segment lost 6 bases and the V segment lost 2 bases, leaving 9 bases of the junction unmatched.

The sample was peripheral blood. The chain is built from TRBV7-6 and TRBJ2-3; 9 nucleotides align to TRBD2. The sequence was obtained from a man aged 25 to 45 with COVID-19, enrolled during active disease. CDR3 sequence (DNA): TGTGCCAGCAGCTTATCCCCCTCTAGCGGGAAGGATACGCAGTATTTT. Translated, it gives CASSLSPSSGKDTQYF.